Below are 8 T cell receptor beta chains sequenced from a single sample in a study of cytomegalovirus exposure and HLA in healthy donors. The study ran its PCR with 60 Vbeta and 13 Jbeta primers. Libraries were prepared by immunoSEQ multiplex PCR; TCRdb keeps only in-frame clonotypes and omits some of them. Of roughly 150,000 clones listed, 64% are singletons. Sequenced material: PBMCs. Receptors were obtained from a woman younger than 45 in good health and CMV-seropositive.

The rearrangement joins TRBV11-3 to TRBJ1-1; a possible D gene is TRBD1 (5 bases). The CDR3 covers 12 residues. Looked up from germline, CDR1 is SGHNT and CDR2 is YENEEA. V was pared by 3 bases and J by 7 bases, with 9 bases between. The CDR3 bases are TGTGCCAGCAGCTTTGGGGGGGTTGAAGCTTTCTTT. Translation gives CASSFGGVEAFF.

The chain employs TRBV5-4 and TRBJ2-5, with 9 bases fitting TRBD1. V was pared by 3 bases and J by 5 bases, with 2 bases of the junction left unmatched. This CDR3 has 13 residues. Germline V gene lookup returns CDR1 SGHNT and CDR2 YYREEE (reference sequence). Written as DNA, the CDR3 is TGTGCCAGCAGCTGGACAGGGGAGGAGACCCAGTACTTC. Encoded protein: CASSWTGEETQYF.

This clone was picked up a small number of times. The chain carries TRBV19 and TRBJ1-2, with D unresolved. Germline loops: CDR1 LNHDA, CDR2 SQIVND (reference sequence). Trimming cost V 6 bases and J 4 bases, with 18 bases left between them. This CDR3 spans 15 amino acids. The CDR3 loop reads CASRNLDRPGYGYTF. In nucleotides, the CDR3 is TGTGCCAGTAGGAACCTTGACCGGCCGGGCTATGGCTACACCTTC.

V usage is TRBV2 and J usage is TRBJ2-5, with TRBD2 identical over 7 bases. The CDR3 is 13 residues long. V lost 4 bases to trimming and J lost 4 bases; unmatched junction nucleotides: 3. Germline loops: CDR1 SNHLY, CDR2 FYNNEI. As DNA, the CDR3 is TGTGCCAGCAGTGGTGGCGGGGGAGAGACCCAGTACTTC. It encodes CASSGGGGETQYF.

CDR3 DNA: TGTGCCAGCAGGGGGGGGAAACTGTTTTTT. Amino acid sequence: CASRGGKLFF. This chain joins TRBV28 and TRBJ1-4; perhaps TRBD1 as D (5 bases). V shed 6 bases and J shed 11 bases, with 7 bases lying between them. Germline CDR1 reads MDHEN; CDR2 reads SYDVKM. The CDR3 runs 10 residues.

This chain links TRBV9 with TRBJ1-5, with D uncertain. Trimming took off 3 bases at V and 7 bases at J, with 11 bases between the two ends. The length of the CDR3 is 13 residues. Germline V gene sequence: CDR1 SGDLS, CDR2 YYNGEE. The CDR3: CASSAAVGQPQHF. The CDR3 DNA sequence: TGTGCCAGCAGCGCGGCGGTTGGCCAGCCCCAGCATTTT. Full variable domain (rest looked up from reference TRBV9 and TRBJ1-5): DSGVTQTPKHLITATGQRVTLRCSPRSGDLSVYWYQQSLDQGLQFLIQYYNGEERAKGNILERFSAQQFPDLHSELNLSSLELGDSALYFCASSAAVGQPQHFGDGTRLSIL.

This chain joins TRBV7-9 and TRBJ1-3; D call uncertain. Germline V gene lookup returns CDR1 SEHNR and CDR2 FQNEAQ (reference sequence). This CDR3 has 13 residues. Trimming pared 5 bases from V and 1 base from J, leaving 6 bases between. CDR3 sequence (DNA): TGTGCCAGCAGCCTACCATCTGGAAACACCATATATTTT. The encoded protein is CASSLPSGNTIYF. Based on the CDR3 plus reference TRBV7-9 and TRBJ1-3, the full variable domain is DTGVSQNPRHKITKRGQNVTFRCDPISEHNRLYWYRQTLGQGPEFLTYFQNEAQLEKSRLLSDRFSAERPKGSFSTLEIQRTEQGDSAMYLCASSLPSGNTIYFGEGSWLTVV.

This clone has a handful of counts. The chain uses TRBV28 and TRBJ2-1; tentatively, D is TRBD1 (6 bases). Germline V gives CDR1 MDHEN, CDR2 SYDVKM. V lost 3 bases to trimming and J lost 4 bases, with 13 bases between them. The CDR3 spans 15 residues. The CDR3 sequence is CASSLYRVEYNEQFF. The CDR3 nucleotides read TGTGCCAGCAGTTTGTACAGGGTGGAATACAATGAGCAGTTCTTC.